The entry that follows covers one TCR beta chain sequence. Its antigen is currently unknown. Repertoires were generated with immunoSEQ multiplex PCR, while TCRdb's copy carries only in-frame clones and drops some. The sample has about 2.4 million clones; about 92% are singletons. Splitting of CD4+ cells produced CD45RA+ naive and CD45RA-negative memory subsets. This sample was taken from a study of shared clonotypes between healthy human individuals. On the study more broadly: Each donor's CD4 naive and CD4 memory cells filled three plates apiece, CD8 naive two, and CD8 memory one.

Study-level results: Naive subsets typically showed greater estimated richness than memory subsets. Incomplete sequencing of sorted subsets was indicated by rarefaction despite large depth.

CDR1 is LNHDA, CDR2 SQIVND, per germline (reference sequence). CDR3 size: 15 residues. V shed 5 bases and J 2 bases; nucleotides not matched to a gene: 4. This sequence joins TRBV19 and TRBJ2-7; 12 bases line up with TRBD2. Sequenced: naive CD4+ T cells sorted from blood. The subset: CD45RA+ positively selected. The source is a man in his late teens or twenties in good health. CDR3: CASSGLAGRAYEQYF. For the CDR3, the DNA is TGTGCCAGTAGTGGACTAGCGGGAAGAGCCTACGAGCAGTACTTC.